The 31 T cell receptor beta chains below all came from one sample that was sequenced in a study of beta chain features in type 1 diabetes. Expressed TCRB transcripts were sequenced, since all the RNA that had been isolated was reverse transcribed. The assay was immunoSEQ multiplex PCR, and TCRdb's table has in-frame clones only and misses some. Of over 150,000 clones listed, less than 9.5% were seen once; the top ten hold less than 0.85%. Material: central memory CD4+ T cells from blood. These receptors were collected from a man aged 18 to 30 in good health.

The V call is TRBV2, the J call TRBJ1-5; D is uncertain. The CDR3 length is 14 residues. The germline V gene encodes CDR1 SNHLY and CDR2 FYNNEI. The V gene lost 8 bases and the J gene lost 7 bases, with 18 bases spanning the gap. The CDR3 DNA is TGTGCCAGCCAAAAAGGTGGTCGGCGGCAGCCCCAGCATTTT. Encoded protein: CASQKGGRRQPQHF.

This chain links TRBV18 with TRBJ1-2; D perhaps matches TRBD1 (5 bases). The CDR3 consists of 13 residues. The V gene's germline CDR1 is KGHSH and CDR2 LQKENI. The ends were cut back, 1 base at V and 6 bases at J, with 9 bases in the middle. The CDR3 protein is CASSPRRGDGYTF. CDR3 nucleotides: TGTGCCAGCTCACCACGAAGGGGCGATGGCTACACCTTC.

This clone was picked up a small number of times. The chain carries TRBV11-2 and TRBJ2-7, with TRBD2 identical over 11 bases. CDR3 length: 15 amino acids. Germline V gives CDR1 SGHAT, CDR2 FQNNGV. J was trimmed by 3 bases and V by 3 bases; bases with no gene match: 4. This chain's CDR3 is CASSFTSGGIYEQYF. The CDR3 nucleotides are TGTGCCAGCAGCTTTACTAGCGGGGGAATCTACGAGCAGTACTTC. Based on the CDR3 plus reference TRBV11-2 and TRBJ2-7, the full variable domain is EAGVAQSPRYKIIEKRQSVAFWCNPISGHATLYWYQQILGQGPKLLIQFQNNGVVDDSQLPKDRFSAERLKGVDSTLKIQPAKLEDSAVYLCASSFTSGGIYEQYFGPGTRLTVT.

V usage is TRBV19 and J usage is TRBJ2-3, with TRBD1 matching 11 bases. Looked up from germline, CDR1 is LNHDA and CDR2 is SQIVND (reference sequence). The V segment lost 3 bases and the J segment 7 bases; nucleotides outside the gene matches: 15. CDR3 size: 18 residues. CDR3 protein: CASSMPGQGAGVTYTQYF. CDR3 bases: TGTGCCAGTAGTATGCCCGGACAGGGGGCAGGAGTAACATATACGCAGTATTTT.

CDR3 sequence: CAWSVGAGREQYF. The CDR3 DNA reads as TGTGCCTGGAGTGTAGGAGCGGGACGCGAGCAGTACTTC. This rearrangement joins TRBV30 to TRBJ2-7; 7 positions match TRBD2. This CDR3 spans 13 amino acids. With 0 bases clipped from V and 6 bases from J, the junction kept 5 bases outside the gene matches. CDR1 and CDR2 (germline): GTSNPN, SVGIG (reference sequence).

The chain joins TRBV2 to TRBJ2-6; TRBD1 agrees at 9 bases. Germline-derived CDR1 and CDR2 are SNHLY and FYNNEI. J lost 2 bases, V lost 6 bases, and 8 bases had no gene match. The CDR3 runs 17 residues. CDR3 region: CASSLGQGSPGANVLTF. The CDR3, as DNA: TGTGCCAGCAGCCTGGGACAGGGTAGTCCTGGGGCCAACGTCCTGACTTTC. Using reference TRBV2 and TRBJ2-6 for the parts outside the CDR3, the full variable domain is EPEVTQTPSHQVTQMGQEVILRCVPISNHLYFYWYRQILGQKVEFLVSFYNNEISEKSEIFDDQFSVERPDGSNFTLKIRSTKLEDSAMYFCASSLGQGSPGANVLTFGAGSRLTVL.

V usage is TRBV5-1 and J usage is TRBJ2-1; TRBD2 aligns across 8 bases. Trimming cost V 0 bases and J 5 bases; bases outside gene matches: 10. Per germline, CDR1 SGHRS and CDR2 YFSETQ. The CDR3 is 17 amino acids. The CDR3 coding sequence is TGCGCCAGCAGCTTGGGCGGAATAGCGGGGAAGAACAATGAGCAGTTCTTC. It specifies CASSLGGIAGKNNEQFF. The whole variable domain, filled in from reference TRBV5-1 and TRBJ2-1, reads KAGVTQTPRYLIKTRGQQVTLSCSPISGHRSVSWYQQTPGQGLQFLFEYFSETQRNKGNFPGRFSGRQFSNSRSEMNVSTLELGDSALYLCASSLGGIAGKNNEQFFGPGTRLTVL.

This clone was detected many times. V gene TRBV28 combines with J gene TRBJ2-6, with a possible D match to TRBD1 (5 bases). V lost 6 bases, J lost 0 bases, and 9 bases lay in between. CDR1 is MDHEN, CDR2 SYDVKM, per germline. CDR3 length equals 15 residues. CDR3 in amino acids: CASSRQSSGANVLTF. CDR3 nucleotides: TGTGCCAGCAGCAGACAGTCCTCTGGGGCCAACGTCCTGACTTTC.

The chain employs TRBV28 and TRBJ2-7, with a possible D match to TRBD1 (6 bases). The CDR3 extends over 15 amino acids. CDR1 is MDHEN and CDR2 is SYDVKM in the germline V gene. Trimming shortened V by 7 bases and J by 5 bases, and 21 bases separated the two germline ends. CDR3 residues: CASTKSTGPVHEQYF. CDR3 DNA sequence: TGTGCCAGCACCAAATCGACAGGTCCCGTCCACGAGCAGTACTTC.

V usage is TRBV4-3 and J usage is TRBJ2-2; tentative D call: TRBD1 (5 bases). This CDR3 is 16 amino acids long. Germline V gives CDR1 LGHNA, CDR2 YSLEER. V was clipped by 1 base and J by 1 base, with 10 bases between them. The CDR3 reads CASSQGGRKNTGELFF. The CDR3 DNA sequence: TGCGCCAGCAGCCAAGGGGGCAGAAAGAACACCGGGGAGCTGTTTTTT.

The chain links TRBV19 to TRBJ1-2, with TRBD1 matching over 7 bases. Germline V gives CDR1 LNHDA, CDR2 SQIVND (reference sequence). CDR3 size: 16 residues. J gave up 4 bases and V 1 base, and 9 bases lay outside the gene matches. CDR3: CASSIAPTGTGYGYTF. The CDR3 DNA is TGTGCCAGTAGTATAGCGCCGACAGGGACGGGCTATGGCTACACCTTC.

The chain uses TRBV6-1 and TRBJ2-7; D perhaps matches TRBD1 (8 bases). The V end lost 4 bases, the J end lost 7 bases, and 11 bases lay between the germline ends. CDR1 and CDR2 from the germline V gene are MNHNS and SASEGT. The CDR3 is 12 residues long. The CDR3 is CASSVQGGEQYF. CDR3 nucleotides: TGTGCCAGCAGTGTACAGGGGGGGGAGCAGTACTTC.

V and J are TRBV19 and TRBJ2-7; D uncertain. The length of the CDR3 is 12 residues. The V gene lost 5 bases and the J gene lost 2 bases, with 7 bases spanning the gap. The V gene's germline CDR1 is LNHDA and CDR2 SQIVND (reference sequence). The CDR3 coding sequence is TGTGCCAGTAGTCGCGGTCCCTACGAGCAGTACTTC. Protein: CASSRGPYEQYF.

The J gene is TRBJ2-7, the V gene TRBV5-1, with 7 bases aligning to TRBD1. The CDR3 is 14 amino acids. CDR1 is SGHRS and CDR2 is YFSETQ in the germline V gene. Germline trimming cut 4 bases from V and 2 bases from J; bases unmatched to any gene: 6. The CDR3 region is CASSLWTGAYEQYF. CDR3 sequence (DNA): TGCGCCAGCAGCCTGTGGACAGGAGCCTACGAGCAGTACTTC.

This clone was seen a handful of times. The V and J genes are TRBV2 and TRBJ2-7, with D perhaps matching TRBD2 (6 bases). Germline CDR1 and CDR2: SNHLY and FYNNEI. This CDR3 has 15 amino acids. Trimming stripped 2 bases from V and 4 bases from J, with 15 bases between. The CDR3: CASSESWRGLYEQYF. The CDR3 coding sequence is TGTGCCAGCAGTGAATCCTGGCGGGGCCTTTACGAGCAGTACTTC.

This clone came up a few times. The chain combines TRBV7-3 with TRBJ2-5; D ambiguous. CDR1 and CDR2 (germline): SGHTA, FQGTGA. Between the trimmed V and J ends, which lost 1 base and 3 bases, there was a span of 6 bases. The CDR3 loop spans 13 amino acids. CDR3 amino acids: CASSLNRKETQYF. CDR3 DNA sequence: TGTGCCAGCAGCTTAAACAGAAAAGAGACCCAGTACTTC.

The gene calls are TRBV7-2 and TRBJ2-7; the D gene is possibly TRBD1 (6 bases). Trimming pared 1 base from V and 0 bases from J, leaving 13 bases between. The CDR3 spans 16 residues. Germline CDR1 and CDR2: SGHTA and FQGNSA. The DNA for the CDR3 is TGTGCCAGCAGCTTAGGGCTGGGGGCGAGCTCCTACGAGCAGTACTTC. This codes for CASSLGLGASSYEQYF.

This clone has more than one count but fewer than ten. This chain connects TRBV15 to TRBJ2-3, with 13 bases fitting TRBD2. The CDR3 contains 20 residues. J lost 0 bases, V lost 3 bases, and 12 bases had no gene match. The V gene's germline CDR1 is LNHNV and CDR2 YYDKDF (reference sequence). The CDR3 protein is CATSRPRRTSGSYSTDTQYF. In DNA form, the CDR3 reads TGTGCCACCAGCAGGCCACGGAGGACTAGCGGGAGTTACAGCACAGATACGCAGTATTTT.

This clone was picked up many times. The chain employs TRBV29-1 and TRBJ1-5; no definite D call. Per germline, CDR1 SQVTM and CDR2 ANQGSEA. Trimming shortened V by 4 bases and J by 0 bases, and 13 bases separated the two germline ends. The CDR3 is made up of 15 amino acids. The CDR3 coding sequence is TGCAGCGTTGCGGTGTCTGCGGATAGCAATCAGCCCCAGCATTTT. Amino acids: CSVAVSADSNQPQHF.

The chain recombines TRBV19 with TRBJ2-2; D remains unclear. V lost 3 bases, J lost 5 bases, and 10 bases lay in between. Germline loops: CDR1 LNHDA, CDR2 SQIVND (reference sequence). The CDR3 spans 14 residues. Here the CDR3 reads CASSIRASTGELFF. The CDR3 nucleotides read TGTGCCAGTAGTATTAGAGCCTCGACCGGGGAGCTGTTTTTT.

This clone was counted ten times or more. The V call is TRBV7-2, the J call TRBJ1-1; D may be TRBD1 (6 bases). Trimming removed 7 bases at V and 1 base at J, with 13 bases between. The germline gives CDR1 SGHTA, CDR2 FQGNSA. The CDR3 runs 14 residues. The CDR3 DNA reads as TGTGCCAGCACCTTCTCAGGGGCGAACACTGAAGCTTTCTTT. It specifies CASTFSGANTEAFF. Looking up the rest from reference TRBV7-2 and TRBJ1-1 gives the full variable domain: GAGVSQSPSNKVTEKGKDVELRCDPISGHTALYWYRQSLGQGLEFLIYFQGNSAPDKSGLPSDRFSAERTGGSVSTLTIQRTQQEDSAVYLCASTFSGANTEAFFGQGTRLTVV.

This rearrangement joins TRBV19 to TRBJ1-5, with 8 bases matching TRBD1. Per germline, CDR1 LNHDA and CDR2 SQIVND (reference sequence). The V and J ends lost 4 bases and 3 bases, in that order; junction bases with no gene match: 8. This CDR3 is 16 amino acids long. The CDR3 loop is CASSKGRGRDNQPQHF. Here the CDR3 DNA reads TGTGCCAGTAGTAAGGGCAGGGGGCGCGACAATCAGCCCCAGCATTTT.

This clone has only a few counts. The CDR3 DNA follows: TGCGCCAGCAGCCAAGAGGGCAGGATACATGAAAAACTGTTTTTT. Translating gives CASSQEGRIHEKLFF. The V call is TRBV4-1, the J call TRBJ1-4; D gene unclear. The germline gives CDR1 MGHRA, CDR2 YSYEKL. V gave up 0 bases and J gave up 6 bases, with 11 bases separating them. This CDR3 has 15 residues.

This clone has only a few counts. The chain is built from TRBV5-1 and TRBJ2-7; possible D gene TRBD1, 6 bases. Germline V gene data show CDR1 as SGHRS and CDR2 as YFSETQ. This CDR3 has 15 residues. V lost 3 bases and J lost 4, with 17 bases in between. The CDR3 loop is CASSYRQASIYEQYF. The DNA of the CDR3 is TGCGCCAGCAGCTACAGACAGGCGTCGATTTACGAGCAGTACTTC.

A note on this clone: Other DNA sequences from this sample encode an identical CDR3 as well. V is TRBV18 and J is TRBJ1-2, with 9 bases fitting TRBD1. Germline CDR1 is KGHSH and CDR2 is LQKENI. V lost 3 bases to trimming and J lost 4 bases; unmatched junction nucleotides: 6. The CDR3 length is 15 residues. The CDR3 nucleotides read TGTGCCAGCTCACCTGATGGACAGGGGCGCTATGGCTACACCTTC. It specifies CASSPDGQGRYGYTF.

To note about this clone: Mismatch with germline at one junction end may stem from a read error. The CDR3 protein is CASSPGWTVALF. CDR3 in DNA: TGTGCCAGCAGCCCCGGTTGGACAGTCGCACTCTTC. The genes are TRBV7-9 and TRBJ2-1; perhaps TRBD1 as D (6 bases). The CDR3 has 12 amino acids. In germline, CDR1 is SEHNR, CDR2 FQNEAQ (reference sequence).

The chain employs TRBV11-3 and TRBJ1-2, with D unclear. CDR3 length: 15 amino acids. From germline, CDR1 is SGHNT and CDR2 YENEEA. The V gene lost 2 bases and the J gene lost 2 bases, with 12 bases spanning the gap. CDR3 nucleotide sequence: TGTGCCAGCAGCTTACTTGCGGCTGCCAACTATGGCTACACCTTC. Its protein product is CASSLLAAANYGYTF. Looking up the rest from reference TRBV11-3 and TRBJ1-2 gives the full variable domain: EAGVVQSPRYKIIEKKQPVAFWCNPISGHNTLYWYLQNLGQGPELLIRYENEEAVDDSQLPKDRFSAERLKGVDSTLKIQPAELGDSAVYLCASSLLAAANYGYTFGSGTRLTVV.

The chain has TRBV30 and TRBJ1-5; TRBD1 aligns across 9 bases. CDR1 GTSNPN and CDR2 SVGIG come from the germline V gene (reference sequence). CDR3 length equals 15 residues. V lost 5 bases, J lost 1 base, and 6 bases stayed unmatched. CDR3 in amino acids: CAWARGTGSNQPQHF. CDR3 nucleotide sequence: TGTGCCTGGGCCCGCGGGACAGGGAGCAATCAGCCCCAGCATTTT.

This clone was recorded a few times. The J gene is TRBJ1-1, the V gene TRBV5-1; tentatively, D is TRBD1 (6 bases). CDR3 size: 14 residues. Germline-derived CDR1 and CDR2 are SGHRS and YFSETQ. The germline V and J ends were trimmed by 6 bases and 3 bases, with 15 bases remaining between them. As DNA, the CDR3 is TGCGCCAGCAATCGAGGACAGCCTGACACTGAAGCTTTCTTT. Translated, it gives CASNRGQPDTEAFF.

In its sample, this clone was seen a few times. The rearrangement uses TRBV5-5 and TRBJ2-6, with D tentatively TRBD1 (6 bases). Germline CDR1 SGHKS, CDR2 YYEKEE (reference sequence). V lost 4 bases, J lost 0 bases, and 17 bases lay in between. The CDR3 extends over 18 amino acids. The CDR3 bases are TGTGCCAGCAGCCCCCCAGGGGCGTTCAGCTCTGGGGCCAACGTCCTGACTTTC. Translation: CASSPPGAFSSGANVLTF.

The genes are TRBV4-3 and TRBJ2-1; D is possibly TRBD1 (6 bases). This CDR3 spans 15 amino acids. The germline V and J ends were trimmed by 4 bases and 9 bases, with 19 bases remaining between them. Germline assignment: CDR1 LGHNA and CDR2 YSLEER. CDR3 in DNA: TGCGCCAGCAGCCCCCAGCCCAGGGGAATGCGTGAGCAGTTCTTC. It specifies CASSPQPRGMREQFF.